The rows below give T cell receptor beta chains drawn from one sample of a study of PD-1 blockade in mismatch repair-deficient tumors. Method: immunoSEQ multiplex PCR; TCRdb's copy keeps in-frame clones and lacks some. The sample shows approximately 79,000 clones, approximately 80% of them seen only once. The source was peripheral blood, collected 44 weeks after starting pembrolizumab. These receptors were obtained from an adult with mismatch repair-deficient cancer. CDR3s include the opening cysteine and the closing phenylalanine or tryptophan. The D gene is left open where the match is weak. Clone size is given for some rows only: seen once, a few or many times, or a class if the clone is expanded.

NA | TRBJ1-4 | 15 | TRBV21-1 | NA | CASSNQASYNEKLFF | TGTGCCAGCAGCAATCAAGCCAGTTATAATGAAAAACTGTTTTTT
NA | TRBJ2-3 | 15 | TRBV14 | TRBD2 | CASSELREPADTQYF | TGTGCCAGCAGCGAGCTGCGGGAGCCAGCAGATACGCAGTATTTT
NA | TRBJ2-3 | 14 | TRBV7-3 | NA | CASSFGLSTDTQYF | TGTGCCAGCAGCTTCGGACTGAGCACAGATACGCAGTATTTT
NA | TRBJ2-2 | 16 | TRBV30 | TRBD2 | CAWRLESGRAGRGAVF | TGTGCCTGGAGACTGGAGAGCGGGAGGGCCGGACGGGGAGCTGTTTTT
NA | TRBJ2-6 | 13 | TRBV29-1 | NA | CSVEDPGANVLTF | TGCAGCGTTGAGGATCCTGGGGCCAACGTCCTGACTTTC
NA | TRBJ2-5 | 13 | TRBV7-9 | TRBD1 | CASSGTGGETQYF | TGTGCCAGCAGCGGGACAGGGGGGGAGACCCAGTACTTC
NA | TRBJ2-1 | 13 | TRBV6-5 | TRBD2 | CASSFGGRNEQFF | TGTGCCAGCAGTTTTGGCGGGAGGAATGAGCAGTTCTTC
few | TRBJ2-2 | 14 | TRBV30 | NA | CAWSVERDTGELFF | TGTGCCTGGAGTGTGGAGAGGGACACCGGGGAGCTGTTTTTT
few | TRBJ2-1 | 12 | TRBV11-2 | NA | CASRGSRDEQFF | TGTGCCAGCAGGGGAAGTAGGGATGAGCAGTTCTTC
NA | TRBJ1-2 | 13 | TRBV7-8 | NA | CASSPDSNYGYTF | TGTGCCAGCAGTCCTGATTCCAACTATGGCTACACCTTC
NA | TRBJ1-2 | 13 | TRBV29-1 | NA | CSVVEGEGYGYTF | TGCAGCGTTGTTGAGGGGGAGGGCTATGGCTACACCTTC
NA | TRBJ2-1 | 15 | TRBV7-7 | TRBD2 | CASSLGSGRDNEQFF | TGTGCTAGCAGCTTAGGGAGCGGGAGGGACAATGAGCAGTTCTTC